This TCR beta chain is from a study of monozygotic twins with inflammatory bowel disease. Study results and caveats: Using the inverse Simpson index, IBD patients had lower TCRbeta diversity than healthy co-twins. The analysis yielded no support for one strong signal or clonotype associated with IBD.

UMIs were attached via template switching, each with a 6-nucleotide sample barcode. With the 5' RACE reads reprocessed, TCRdb shows one record per CDR3 protein and no DNA. The clone table shows around 150,000 distinct CDR3 sequences, with the ten largest holding about 2.4%. About this clonotype: Its cognate antigen is unknown.

Blood (approximately 2.5 ml) was collected from every donor individually. This CDR3 has 18 amino acids. Germline loops: CDR1 MNHEY, CDR2 SMNVEV (reference sequence). The V gene is TRBV27, the J gene TRBJ1-5; TCRdb proposes TRBD1, but this gene call is untestable without DNA. The sample was blood. The TCR sequence derives from a human donor with ulcerative colitis or Crohn's disease, or a healthy co-twin of an affected twin (not recorded which). The CDR3: CASRKDRGPSGSNQPQHF.